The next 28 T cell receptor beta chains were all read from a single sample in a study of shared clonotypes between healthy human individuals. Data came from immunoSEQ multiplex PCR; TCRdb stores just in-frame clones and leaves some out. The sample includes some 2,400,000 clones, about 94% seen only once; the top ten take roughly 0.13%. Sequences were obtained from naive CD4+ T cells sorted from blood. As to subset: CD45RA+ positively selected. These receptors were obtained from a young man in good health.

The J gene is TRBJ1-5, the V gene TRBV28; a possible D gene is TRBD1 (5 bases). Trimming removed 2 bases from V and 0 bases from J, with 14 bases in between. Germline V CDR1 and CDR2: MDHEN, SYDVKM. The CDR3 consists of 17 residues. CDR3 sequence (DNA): TGTGCCAGCAGTTTAGGGCAGGGTTTTAATAGCAATCAGCCCCAGCATTTT. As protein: CASSLGQGFNSNQPQHF.

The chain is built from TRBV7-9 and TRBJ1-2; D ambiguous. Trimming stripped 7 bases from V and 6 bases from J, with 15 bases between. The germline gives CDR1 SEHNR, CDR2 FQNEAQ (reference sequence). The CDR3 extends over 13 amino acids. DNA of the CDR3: TGTGCCAGCACCGAGAGGGCGTCCGATGGCTACACCTTC. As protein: CASTERASDGYTF. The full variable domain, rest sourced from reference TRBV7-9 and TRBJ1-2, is DTGVSQNPRHKITKRGQNVTFRCDPISEHNRLYWYRQTLGQGPEFLTYFQNEAQLEKSRLLSDRFSAERPKGSFSTLEIQRTEQGDSAMYLCASTERASDGYTFGSGTRLTVV.

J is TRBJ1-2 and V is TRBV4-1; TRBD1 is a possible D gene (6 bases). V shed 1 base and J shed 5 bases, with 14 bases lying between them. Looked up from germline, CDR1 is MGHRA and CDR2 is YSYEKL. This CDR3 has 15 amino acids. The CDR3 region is CASSQVVQGGYGYTF. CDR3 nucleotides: TGCGCCAGCAGCCAAGTAGTACAGGGAGGGTATGGCTACACCTTC.

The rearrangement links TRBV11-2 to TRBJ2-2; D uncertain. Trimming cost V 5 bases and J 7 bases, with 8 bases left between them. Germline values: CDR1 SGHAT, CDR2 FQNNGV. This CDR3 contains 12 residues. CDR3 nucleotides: TGTGCCAGCAGCCCCCAGGTCGGGGAGCTGTTTTTT. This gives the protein CASSPQVGELFF.

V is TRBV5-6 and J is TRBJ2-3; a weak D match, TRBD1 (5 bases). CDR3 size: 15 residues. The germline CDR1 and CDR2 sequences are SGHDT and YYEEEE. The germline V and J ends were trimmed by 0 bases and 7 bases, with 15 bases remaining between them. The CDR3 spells CASSLGQIITNTQYF. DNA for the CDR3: TGTGCCAGCAGCTTGGGACAGATTATTACGAATACGCAGTATTTT.

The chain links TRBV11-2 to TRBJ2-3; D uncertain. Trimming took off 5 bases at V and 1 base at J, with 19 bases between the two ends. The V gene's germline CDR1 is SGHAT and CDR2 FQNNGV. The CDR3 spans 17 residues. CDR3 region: CASSPYSMSRRTDTQYF. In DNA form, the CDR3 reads TGTGCCAGCAGCCCTTATAGTATGTCCCGTCGCACAGATACGCAGTATTTT. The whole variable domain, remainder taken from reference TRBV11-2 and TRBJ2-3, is EAGVAQSPRYKIIEKRQSVAFWCNPISGHATLYWYQQILGQGPKLLIQFQNNGVVDDSQLPKDRFSAERLKGVDSTLKIQPAKLEDSAVYLCASSPYSMSRRTDTQYFGPGTRLTVL.

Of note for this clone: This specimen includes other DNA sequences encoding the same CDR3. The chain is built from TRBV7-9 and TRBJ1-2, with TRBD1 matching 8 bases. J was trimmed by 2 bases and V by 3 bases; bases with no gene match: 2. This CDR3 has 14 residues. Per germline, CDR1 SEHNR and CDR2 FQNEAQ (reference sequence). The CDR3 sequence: CASSFQGANYGYTF. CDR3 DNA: TGTGCCAGCAGCTTTCAGGGGGCGAACTATGGCTACACCTTC.

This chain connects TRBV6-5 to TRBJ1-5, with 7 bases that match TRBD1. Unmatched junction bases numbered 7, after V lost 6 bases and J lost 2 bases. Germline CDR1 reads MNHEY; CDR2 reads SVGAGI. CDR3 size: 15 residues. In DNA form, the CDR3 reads TGTGCCAGCAGGGACCACAGGGGAGGCAATCAGCCCCAGCATTTT. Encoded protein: CASRDHRGGNQPQHF.

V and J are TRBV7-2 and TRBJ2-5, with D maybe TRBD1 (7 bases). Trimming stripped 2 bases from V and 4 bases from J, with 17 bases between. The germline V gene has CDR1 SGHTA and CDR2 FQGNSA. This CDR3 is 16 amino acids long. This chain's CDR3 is CASSLLGGGTVETQYF. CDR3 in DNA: TGTGCCAGCAGCTTATTAGGAGGGGGCACCGTAGAGACCCAGTACTTC.

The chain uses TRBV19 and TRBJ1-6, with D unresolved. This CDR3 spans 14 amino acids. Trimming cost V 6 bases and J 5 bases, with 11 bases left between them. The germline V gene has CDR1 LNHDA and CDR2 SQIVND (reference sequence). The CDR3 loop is CASRFGGDNSPLHF. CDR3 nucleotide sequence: TGTGCCAGTAGGTTCGGAGGAGATAATTCACCCCTCCACTTT.

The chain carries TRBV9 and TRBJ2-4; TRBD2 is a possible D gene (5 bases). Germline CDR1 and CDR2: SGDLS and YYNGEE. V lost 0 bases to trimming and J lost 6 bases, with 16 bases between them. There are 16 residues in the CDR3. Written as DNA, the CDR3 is TGTGCCAGCAGCGTAGAGGCGAGGGAGTGGGGAAACATTCAGTACTTC. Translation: CASSVEAREWGNIQYF. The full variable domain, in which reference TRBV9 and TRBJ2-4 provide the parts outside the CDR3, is DSGVTQTPKHLITATGQRVTLRCSPRSGDLSVYWYQQSLDQGLQFLIQYYNGEERAKGNILERFSAQQFPDLHSELNLSSLELGDSALYFCASSVEAREWGNIQYFGAGTRLSVL.

CDR3: CASSTDPGNEQFF. CDR3 coding DNA: TGTGCCAGCAGCACCGACCCAGGCAATGAGCAGTTCTTC. The rearrangement links TRBV5-4 to TRBJ2-1, with D uncertain. This CDR3 has 13 residues. Germline CDR1 is SGHNT and CDR2 is YYREEE (reference sequence). Between the trimmed V and J ends, which lost 4 bases and 6 bases, there was a span of 11 bases.

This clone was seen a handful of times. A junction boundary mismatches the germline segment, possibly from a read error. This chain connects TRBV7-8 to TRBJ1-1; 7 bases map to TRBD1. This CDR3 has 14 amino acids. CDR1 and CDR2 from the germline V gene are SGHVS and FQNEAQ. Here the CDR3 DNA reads TGTGCCAGCAGCCTAGCAGGGGGTGGGACTGAAGCTTTCTTT. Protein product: CASSLAGGGTEAFF.

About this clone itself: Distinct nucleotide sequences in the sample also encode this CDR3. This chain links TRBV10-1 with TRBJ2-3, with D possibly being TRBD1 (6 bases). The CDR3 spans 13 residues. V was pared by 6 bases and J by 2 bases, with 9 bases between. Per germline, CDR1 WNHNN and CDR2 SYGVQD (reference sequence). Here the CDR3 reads CASRDSVTDTQYF. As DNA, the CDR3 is TGCGCCAGCAGGGACAGTGTCACAGATACGCAGTATTTT.

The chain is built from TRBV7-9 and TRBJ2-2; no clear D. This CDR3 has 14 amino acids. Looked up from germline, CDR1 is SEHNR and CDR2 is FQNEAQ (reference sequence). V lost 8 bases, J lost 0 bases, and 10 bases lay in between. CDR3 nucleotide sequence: TGTGCCAGCCCGAACACGCCGAACACCGGGGAGCTGTTTTTT. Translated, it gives CASPNTPNTGELFF. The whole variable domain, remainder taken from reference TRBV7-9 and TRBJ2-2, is DTGVSQNPRHKITKRGQNVTFRCDPISEHNRLYWYRQTLGQGPEFLTYFQNEAQLEKSRLLSDRFSAERPKGSFSTLEIQRTEQGDSAMYLCASPNTPNTGELFFGEGSRLTVL.

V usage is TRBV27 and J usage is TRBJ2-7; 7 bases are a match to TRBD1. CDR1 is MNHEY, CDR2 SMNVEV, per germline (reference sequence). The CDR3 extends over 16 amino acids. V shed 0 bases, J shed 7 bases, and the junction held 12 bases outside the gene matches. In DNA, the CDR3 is TGTGCCAGCAGTTTATCGGGGCGACAGGGCTTAGGGGAGCAGTACTTC. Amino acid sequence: CASSLSGRQGLGEQYF.

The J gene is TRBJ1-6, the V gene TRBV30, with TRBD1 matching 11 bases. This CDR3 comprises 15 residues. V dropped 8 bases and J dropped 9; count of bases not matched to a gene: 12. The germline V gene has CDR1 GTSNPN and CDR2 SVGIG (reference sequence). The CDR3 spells CAGTGTGGLGSPLHF. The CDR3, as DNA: TGTGCCGGGACCGGGACAGGGGGATTAGGTTCACCCCTCCACTTT. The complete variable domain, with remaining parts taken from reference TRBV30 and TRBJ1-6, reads SQTIHQWPATLVQPVGSPLSLECTVEGTSNPNLYWYRQAAGRGLQLLFYSVGIGQISSEVPQNLSASRPQDRQFILSSKKLLLSDSGFYLCAGTGTGGLGSPLHFGNGTRLTVT.

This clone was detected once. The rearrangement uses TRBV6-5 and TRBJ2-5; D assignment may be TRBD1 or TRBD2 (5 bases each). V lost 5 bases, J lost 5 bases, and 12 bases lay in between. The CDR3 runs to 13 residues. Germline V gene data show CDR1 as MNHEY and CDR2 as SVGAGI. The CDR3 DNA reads TGTGCCAGCAGTGGGGGAGAGGGGGAGACCCAGTACTTC. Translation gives CASSGGEGETQYF.

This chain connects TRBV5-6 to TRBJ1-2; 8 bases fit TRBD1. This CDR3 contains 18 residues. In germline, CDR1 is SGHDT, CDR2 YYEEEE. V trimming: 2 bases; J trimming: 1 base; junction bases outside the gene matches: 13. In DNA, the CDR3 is TGTGCCAGCAGCTTAGAGACAGGGGCCCCACTGCGTAACTATGGCTACACCTTC. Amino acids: CASSLETGAPLRNYGYTF.

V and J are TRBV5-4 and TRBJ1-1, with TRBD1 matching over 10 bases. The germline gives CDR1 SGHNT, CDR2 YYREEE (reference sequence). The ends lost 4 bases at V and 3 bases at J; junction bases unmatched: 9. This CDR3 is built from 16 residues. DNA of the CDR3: TGTGCCAGCAGCAAAAGACAGGGGGCAGGATACACTGAAGCTTTCTTT. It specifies CASSKRQGAGYTEAFF.

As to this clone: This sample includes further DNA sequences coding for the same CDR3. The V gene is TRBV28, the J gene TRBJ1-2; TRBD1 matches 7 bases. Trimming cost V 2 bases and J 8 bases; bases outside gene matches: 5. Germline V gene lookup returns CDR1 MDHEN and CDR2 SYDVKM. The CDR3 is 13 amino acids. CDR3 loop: CASSLGQGGGYTF. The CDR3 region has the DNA TGTGCCAGCAGTTTAGGGCAGGGGGGCGGCTACACCTTC.

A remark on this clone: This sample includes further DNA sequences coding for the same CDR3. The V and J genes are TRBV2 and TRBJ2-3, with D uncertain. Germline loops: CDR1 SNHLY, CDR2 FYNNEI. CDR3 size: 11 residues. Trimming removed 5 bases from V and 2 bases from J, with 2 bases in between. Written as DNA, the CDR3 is TGTGCCAGCAGTAACACAGATACGCAGTATTTT. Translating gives CASSNTDTQYF.

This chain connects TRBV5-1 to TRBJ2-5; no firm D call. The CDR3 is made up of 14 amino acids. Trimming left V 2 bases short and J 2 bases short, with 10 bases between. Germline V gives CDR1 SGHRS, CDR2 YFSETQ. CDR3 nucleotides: TGCGCCAGCAGCTTTAAAACAGTACAAGAGACCCAGTACTTC. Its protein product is CASSFKTVQETQYF.

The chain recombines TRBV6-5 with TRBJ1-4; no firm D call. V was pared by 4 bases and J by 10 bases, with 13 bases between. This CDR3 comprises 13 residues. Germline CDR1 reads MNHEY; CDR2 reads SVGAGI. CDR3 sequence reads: CASSLDGRGKLFF. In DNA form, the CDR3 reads TGTGCCAGCAGTTTGGACGGTCGGGGAAAACTGTTTTTT.

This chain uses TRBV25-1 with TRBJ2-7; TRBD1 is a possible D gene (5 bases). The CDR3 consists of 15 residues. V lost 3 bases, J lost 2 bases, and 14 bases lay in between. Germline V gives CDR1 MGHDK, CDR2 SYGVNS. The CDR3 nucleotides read TGTGCCAGCAGTGACCCATACAGGACAACCTACGAGCAGTACTTC. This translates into CASSDPYRTTYEQYF.

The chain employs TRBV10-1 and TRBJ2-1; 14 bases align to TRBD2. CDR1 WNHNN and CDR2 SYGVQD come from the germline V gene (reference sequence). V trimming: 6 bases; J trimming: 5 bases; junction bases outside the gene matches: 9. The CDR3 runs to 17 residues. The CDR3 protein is CASSRTVGLAGDNEQFF. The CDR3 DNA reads TGCGCCAGCAGCAGGACGGTGGGACTAGCGGGGGACAATGAGCAGTTCTTC.

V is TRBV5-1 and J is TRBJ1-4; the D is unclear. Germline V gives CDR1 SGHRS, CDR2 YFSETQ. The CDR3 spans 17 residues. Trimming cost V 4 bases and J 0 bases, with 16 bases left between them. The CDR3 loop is CASSPKEVSATNEKLFF. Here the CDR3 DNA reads TGCGCCAGCAGCCCGAAGGAGGTTTCCGCAACTAATGAAAAACTGTTTTTT.

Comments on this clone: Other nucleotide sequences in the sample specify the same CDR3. The CDR3 coding sequence is TGTGCCAGCAGCTTGGGGGGAGCCCAAGAGACCCAGTACTTC. It encodes CASSLGGAQETQYF. This chain links TRBV7-2 with TRBJ2-5, with a tentative D call TRBD2 (6 bases). The V end was cut by 3 bases, the J end by 1 base, with 9 bases between. The CDR3 runs to 14 residues. The V gene's germline CDR1 is SGHTA and CDR2 FQGNSA.